These 6 T cell receptor beta chains were all obtained from the same sample, sequenced in a study of regulatory T cells in long-lasting Graves disease. Time point given: persistent/refractory GD, antithyroid drugs over 5 years with positive TRAb. There was RNA extracted from PBMCs, and the TCR library was made from it. Relying on iRepertoire HTBI primers and Arm-PCR of CDR3 regions, the team built TCR beta libraries. TCRdb fed the multiplex PCR reads into MiXCR, producing one record per CDR3 protein. The sample contains about 460,000 distinct CDR3 sequences, 22% of which appear only once. Material: peripheral blood mononuclear cells (PBMCs), obtained when the disease was refractory, from a patient treated with antithyroid drugs. Receptors were obtained from a female donor with Graves disease.

This clonotype has at least ten counts. The chain joins TRBV7-2 to TRBJ1-2; no clear D gene. Trimming took 5 bases from V and 3 from J, leaving 16 bases between them. This CDR3 has 15 residues. Per germline, CDR1 SGHTA and CDR2 FQGNSA. The CDR3 region is CASSPRTGRDYGYTF. CDR3 coding DNA: TGTGCCAGCAGCCCGCGGACCGGGCGGGACTATGGCTACACCTTC.

V is TRBV28 and J is TRBJ2-1; 9 positions agree with TRBD2. The J segment lost 10 bases and the V segment lost 4 bases, leaving 14 bases of the junction unmatched. This CDR3 is built from 16 residues. Germline V lookup: CDR1 MDHEN, CDR2 SYDVKM. Here the CDR3 reads CASSSPTAGGRSEQFF. In DNA form, the CDR3 reads TGTGCCAGCAGTTCCCCAACGGCGGGAGGGCGTTCGGAGCAGTTCTTC. The whole variable domain, filled in from reference TRBV28 and TRBJ2-1, reads DVKVTQSSRYLVKRTGEKVFLECVQDMDHENMFWYRQDPGLGLRLIYFSYDVKMKEKGDIPEGYSVSREKKERFSLILESASTNQTSMYLCASSSPTAGGRSEQFFGPGTRLTVL.

The chain employs TRBV20-1 and TRBJ2-1; 13 bases fit TRBD2. The junction had 1 base not matched to a gene; V was cut back by 1 base and J by 4 bases. The CDR3 has 15 amino acids. Germline loops: CDR1 DFQATT, CDR2 SNEGSKA (reference sequence). CDR3 nucleotide sequence: TGCAGTGCTAGAGGACTAGCGGGGGGTTACAATGAGCAGTTCTTC. Translation gives CSARGLAGGYNEQFF.

This clonotype was recorded at least ten times. The V and J genes are TRBV7-2 and TRBJ1-1; D is ambiguous. The CDR3 is 13 residues long. The germline V and J ends were trimmed by 2 bases and 3 bases, with 7 bases remaining between them. Germline V lookup: CDR1 SGHTA, CDR2 FQGNSA. The CDR3 DNA reads TGTGCCAGCAGCTTAAGCGCGTACACTGAAGCTTTCTTT. Amino acid sequence: CASSLSAYTEAFF.

This clonotype was counted many times. This chain connects TRBV28 to TRBJ1-5, with 7 bases identical to TRBD1. The V gene end was trimmed by 6 bases and the J gene end by 4 bases; junction bases not matched to a gene: 15. Germline assignment: CDR1 MDHEN and CDR2 SYDVKM. This CDR3 contains 17 residues. The CDR3 region is CASRVAEGAFRNQPQHF. The CDR3 nucleotides are TGTGCCAGCAGAGTGGCGGAGGGGGCCTTTCGGAATCAGCCCCAGCATTTT. The full variable domain, its missing parts supplied by reference TRBV28 and TRBJ1-5, is DVKVTQSSRYLVKRTGEKVFLECVQDMDHENMFWYRQDPGLGLRLIYFSYDVKMKEKGDIPEGYSVSREKKERFSLILESASTNQTSMYLCASRVAEGAFRNQPQHFGDGTRLSIL.

This clonotype showed up just once. The rearrangement links TRBV19 to TRBJ2-7; D not certain. Per germline, CDR1 LNHDA and CDR2 SQIVND (reference sequence). Trimming cost V 5 bases and J 0 bases, with 20 bases left between them. CDR3 length equals 17 residues. The chain's CDR3 is CASSQFPPDPSSYEQYF. The CDR3 nucleotides are TGTGCCAGTAGTCAATTCCCCCCGGACCCAAGCTCCTACGAGCAGTACTTC.